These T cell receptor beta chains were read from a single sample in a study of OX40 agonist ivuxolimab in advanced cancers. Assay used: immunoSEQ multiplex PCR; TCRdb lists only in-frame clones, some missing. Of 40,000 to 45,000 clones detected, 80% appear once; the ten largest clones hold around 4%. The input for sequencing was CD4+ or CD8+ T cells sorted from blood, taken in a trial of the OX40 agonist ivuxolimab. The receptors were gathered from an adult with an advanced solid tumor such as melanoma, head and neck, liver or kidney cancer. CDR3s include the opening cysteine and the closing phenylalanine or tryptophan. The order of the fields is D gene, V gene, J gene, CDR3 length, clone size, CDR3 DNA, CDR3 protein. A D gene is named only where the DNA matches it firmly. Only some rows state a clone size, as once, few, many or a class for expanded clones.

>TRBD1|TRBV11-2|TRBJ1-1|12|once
TGTGCCAGCAGCAAAGACAGGGTCTGGGCTTTCTTT
CASSKDRVWAFF
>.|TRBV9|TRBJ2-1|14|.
TGTGCCAGCAGCAAGGGGTCCCATTACAATGAGCAGTTCTTC
CASSKGSHYNEQFF
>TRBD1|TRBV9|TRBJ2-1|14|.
TGTGCCAGCAGCACCCGGACAGGCATGAATGAGCAGTTCTTC
CASSTRTGMNEQFF
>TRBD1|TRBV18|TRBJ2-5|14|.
TGTGCCAGCGCACCACAGGGGGCCAGGGAGACCCAGTACTTC
CASAPQGARETQYF
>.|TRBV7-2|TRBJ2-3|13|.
TGTGCCAGCAGCTTACCCTCACGTTATACGCAGTATTTT
CASSLPSRYTQYF
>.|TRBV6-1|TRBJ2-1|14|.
TGTGCCAGCAGTGAAGGTGCGGGTGGTCTCGTGCAGTTCTTC
CASSEGAGGLVQFF
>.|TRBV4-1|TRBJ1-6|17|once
TGCGCCAGCAGCCAAGATCAATGGGGCAGACTGAATTCACCCCTCCACTTT
CASSQDQWGRLNSPLHF
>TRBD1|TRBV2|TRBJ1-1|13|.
TGTGCCAGCACGAGGGGGCATATCACTGAAGCTTTCTTT
CASTRGHITEAFF
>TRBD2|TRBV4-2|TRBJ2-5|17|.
TGTGCCAGCAGCCAAGGGGGGGGACTAGCGGGAGCGGGGACCCAGTACTTC
CASSQGGGLAGAGTQYF
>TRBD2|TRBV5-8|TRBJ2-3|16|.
TGTGCCAGCAGCTTGGTCCGACTAGCGGGAACAGATACGCAGTATTTT
CASSLVRLAGTDTQYF
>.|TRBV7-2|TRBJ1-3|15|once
TGTGCCAGCAGCTGGGGGGCAGGGGCTGGAAACACCATATATTTT
CASSWGAGAGNTIYF
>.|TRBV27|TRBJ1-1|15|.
TGTGCCAGCGCGCCGGTCACGGGGAGCAGCACTGAAGCTTTCTTT
CASAPVTGSSTEAFF
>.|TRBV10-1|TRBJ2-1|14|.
TGCGCCAGCAGTGCTGCGGGGTCCTACAATGAGCAGTTCTTC
CASSAAGSYNEQFF
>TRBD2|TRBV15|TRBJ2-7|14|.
TGTGCCACCAGCGGGGGGGGGAGCTCCTACGAGCAGTACTTC
CATSGGGSSYEQYF
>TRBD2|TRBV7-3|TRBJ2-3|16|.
TGTGCCAGCAGCGAACCTAGCGGGGGGAGCACAGATACGCAGTATTTT
CASSEPSGGSTDTQYF
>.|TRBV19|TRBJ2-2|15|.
TGTGCCAGTAGTAGCCCGGGTGGGGGGCCCGGGGAGCTGTTTTTT
CASSSPGGGPGELFF